The subject of this entry is one T cell receptor (beta chain). The specificity of this receptor is unknown. Base qualities are missing; no much larger clone stands one base away. V loses 5 bases of germline sequence and J loses 2 bases, and the interval between the two ends is 9 bases. CDR1 and CDR2, per the germline V gene, are SNHLY and FYNNEI. The CDR3 measures 14 amino acids from cysteine to phenylalanine. Of the read, only the CDR3 DNA is kept; its 42 bases are in frame from base 1. The data were taken from a study of STAT3 mutations in large granular lymphocyte leukemia (dated by TCRdb to about 2019). Regarding the study in general: Canonical activating STAT3 mutations were detected in roughly half of the longitudinally sequenced T-LGLL patients. As controls within the study, two patients with natural killer LGL leukemia were also sequenced longitudinally. From an initial cohort of 200 to 250 LGL patients, under 20 representative T-LGLL cases were chosen for longitudinal sequencing of TCRbeta and STAT3. On average, sequencing was done at 4 time points per patient, with the number of samplings ranging from 2 to 8. Serial deep sequencing of TCRbeta CDR3 and STAT3 was performed in patients with T-cell large granular lymphocyte leukemia to reconstruct clonal hierarchy and dynamics. Over half of the T-LGLL patients were given one or more immunosuppressive therapy regimens, and around 40% of those treated had a hematologic response.

What the authors observed across the whole study: All T-LGLL patients had at least one immunodominant TCRbeta clonotype, and roughly half had multiple immunodominant subclonotypes. Because no samples were available when a clone first appeared, clonal expansion was inferred from samplings taken at other points. TCR clonotype switching after therapy was seen in about 35% of the 18 patients, with all newly emerging clones being STAT3 wild type. Persisting codominant clonotypes in some patients meant a small but highly pathogenic clone may have been missed. Variable intervals between samplings and differing treatment regimens complicated linking therapy response to changes in TCR clonal burden. Several patients had a dominant TCR clone burden greater than the STAT3 mutant burden, which suggests that the STAT3 mutation arose secondarily within a clone that had already expanded.

DNA was extracted from blood mononuclear cells, with the same DNA used for both TCR and STAT3 sequencing. TCRbeta libraries were sequenced on an Illumina MiSeq, averaging about 41,000 productive templates per sample. Multiplex PCR amplification was used to generate TCRbeta CDR3 libraries with the immunoSEQ assay. The study's own analysis went as follows. Following a previously defined approach, repertoire diversity was calculated, and values close to 0 point to extremely monoclonal samples. The table was pulled from immuneACCESS by TCRdb, which kept in-frame rearrangements only. Such tables lose some clones; where checked, under half of the loss comes from unresolved V genes, and the rest has no known cause. The D gene and trimming were derived from the DNA, and the V and J assignments and clone size from that table. The sample table contains about 24,000 clones; only one count was recorded for about 94% of them. Of the sample, approximately 6% falls within the top ten clones.

The sample taken for sequencing was peripheral blood mononuclear cells. The clonotype originates from a man aged 35 to 55 with T-cell large granular lymphocyte leukemia. Some clones in this sample may be carry-over from other donors' samples. The age is the age at diagnosis. The chain is encoded by TRBV2 joined to TRBJ2-2; TRBD2 is a possible D gene, resting on 5 matching bases. In nucleotide form, the sequence is TGTGCCAGCAGTCTCAGCGGAAACACCGGGGAGCTGTTTTTT. This sequence encodes CASSLSGNTGELFF.